These T cell receptor beta chains were read from a single sample in a study of vaccination effects on CD4 cells after COVID-19. The table came from immunoSEQ multiplex PCR; TCRdb's copy has only in-frame clones and leaves some out. The sample holds roughly 25,000 clones, 60% to 80% seen once. The antigens of these receptors remain unknown. The starting material was CD4+ T cells from PBMCs cultured with HCoV-NL63 spike peptides, obtained before COVID-19 vaccination. The receptors were sampled from a human donor who had a prior SARS-CoV-2 infection. CDR3s leave out the opening cysteine and the closing phenylalanine or tryptophan. Not every row has a clone size; where given, it reads once, few, many or a size class.

J,length,V,size,CDR3
TRBJ2-2,14,TRBV11-3,-,ASRTYQGRRTGELF
TRBJ2-1,9,TRBV2,-,ASSVYNEQF
TRBJ2-5,11,TRBV27,-,ASSLSLGETQY
TRBJ2-2,16,TRBV6-1,-,ASSVAATGAANTGELF
TRBJ2-3,14,TRBV5-1,-,ASSLGTTEFTDTQY
TRBJ2-2,11,TRBV10-3,-,AITSGGTGELF
TRBJ2-7,11,TRBV28,few,ASSLVASYEQY
TRBJ1-1,11,TRBV2,-,ASRDSLNTEAF
TRBJ2-7,13,TRBV4-2,few,ASSQAGVEPYEQY
TRBJ1-3,14,TRBV7-9,-,ASRSLWTGAGNTIY
TRBJ2-1,12,TRBV5-6,-,ASSSYRTLGEQF
TRBJ2-7,13,TRBV6-2/TRBV6-3,-,ASSPGLAGGYEQY
TRBJ2-3,16,TRBV4-1,-,ASSQEIPPSGSTDTQY
TRBJ2-7,12,TRBV4-3,once,ASSQAGQRYEQY
TRBJ2-6,15,TRBV5-4,-,ASSKGREMGGANVLT
TRBJ1-6,11,TRBV7-9,-,ASSLVGDSPLH
TRBJ2-1,9,TRBV7-9,few,ASSTRWEQF
TRBJ2-1,12,TRBV5-4,-,ASSVRTGAWEQF
TRBJ1-2,12,TRBV10-3,-,AIRREGAGYGYT
TRBJ1-2,12,TRBV5-1,-,ASSSLGLGDGYT
TRBJ2-6,16,TRBV27,-,ASSFSPWGGPGANVLT
TRBJ1-3,13,TRBV6-5,-,ASSYDRASGNTIY
TRBJ2-5,11,TRBV6-5,-,ASNNRGGETQY
TRBJ2-1,13,TRBV7-2,-,ASSLQWGTGNEQF